This entry lists 32 T cell receptor beta chains sequenced from one sample in a study of cytomegalovirus exposure and HLA in healthy donors. Primers for the PCR totalled 60 Vbeta and 13 Jbeta. Measured with immunoSEQ multiplex PCR; TCRdb has only the in-frame clones, and not every one. The repertoire holds approximately 140,000 clones, with 65% to 80% as singletons. Sequencing input: PBMCs. The receptors shown here come from a woman aged 35 to 49 in good health and CMV-seronegative.

Points on this clone: The sample contains more than one DNA sequence encoding this CDR3. The chain carries TRBV4-1 and TRBJ2-7, with D maybe TRBD1 (7 bases). CDR1 and CDR2 (germline): MGHRA, YSYEKL. The V end was cut by 0 bases, the J end by 2 bases, with 14 bases between. The CDR3 runs 16 residues. The CDR3 protein is CASSQDRGETAYEQYF. For the CDR3, the DNA is TGCGCCAGCAGCCAAGACAGGGGGGAGACGGCCTACGAGCAGTACTTC.

In this sample, this clone turned up a few times. The chain has TRBV1 and TRBJ2-1; the table's D call TRBD1 went unverified against the DNA. TRBV1 is assigned pseudogene status. This CDR3 is 16 amino acids long. Here the CDR3 DNA reads TGCACCAGCAGTCCCTGGGGCGCCGTATTACACAATGAGCAGTTCTTC. Its translation: CTSSPWGAVLHNEQFF.

The gene calls are TRBV27 and TRBJ2-1, with D tentatively TRBD2 (6 bases). This CDR3 is 15 amino acids long. The germline V gene encodes CDR1 MNHEY and CDR2 SMNVEV (reference sequence). Trimming took off 3 bases at V and 8 bases at J, with 17 bases between the two ends. The CDR3 region is CASSFRSGGIDEQFF. In nucleotides, the CDR3 is TGTGCCAGCAGTTTTCGTAGTGGAGGGATCGATGAGCAGTTCTTC.

The genes are TRBV27 and TRBJ2-1; TRBD2 might be the D (6 bases). Germline V CDR1 and CDR2: MNHEY, SMNVEV (reference sequence). Trimming removed 2 bases at V and 0 bases at J, with 8 bases between. CDR3 length: 15 amino acids. The CDR3 is CASSLTGSSYNEQFF. The CDR3 DNA sequence: TGTGCCAGCAGTTTAACCGGGAGCTCCTACAATGAGCAGTTCTTC.

The V gene is TRBV4-1, the J gene TRBJ2-6, with D hard to call. CDR3 length equals 14 residues. Trimming took off 3 bases at V and 2 bases at J, with 5 bases between the two ends. Germline values: CDR1 MGHRA, CDR2 YSYEKL. CDR3 in DNA: TGCGCCAGCAGCCATGAGCCTGGGGCCAACGTCCTGACTTTC. Protein sequence: CASSHEPGANVLTF.

This clone was found a few times. The J gene is TRBJ1-1, the V gene TRBV6-5, with D possibly being TRBD1 (5 bases). This CDR3 has 13 residues. V shed 10 bases and J shed 3 bases, with 15 bases lying between them. Germline CDR1 reads MNHEY; CDR2 reads SVGAGI. The CDR3 DNA is TGTGCCACCGGAGGGGCCCCCGACACTGAAGCTTTCTTT. Its protein product is CATGGAPDTEAFF.

The J gene is TRBJ1-1, the V gene TRBV19; 7 nucleotides line up with TRBD1. V lost 6 bases and J lost 7; bases outside the gene matches: 8. Germline CDR1 reads LNHDA; CDR2 reads SQIVND (reference sequence). The CDR3 loop spans 13 amino acids. CDR3 region: CASSLQGVGEAFF. CDR3 bases: TGTGCCAGTAGCCTCCAGGGGGTCGGTGAAGCTTTCTTT.

A remark on this clone: The junction shows a germline mismatch at one end, possibly a read error. This chain's CDR3 is CASSGTSGFTKNSQYF. CDR3 nucleotide sequence: TGTGCCAGCAGCGGGACTAGCGGGTTTACGAAAAACAGTCAGTACTTC. J is TRBJ2-4 and V is TRBV11-2; 12 nucleotides line up with TRBD2. Per the germline V gene, CDR1 is SGHAT and CDR2 is FQNNGV. The CDR3 length is 16 residues. Full variable domain (missing parts from reference TRBV11-2 and TRBJ2-4): EAGVAQSPRYKIIEKRQSVAFWCNPISGHATLYWYQQILGQGPKLLIQFQNNGVVDDSQLPKDRFSAERLKGVDSTLKIQPAKLEDSAVYLCASSGTSGFTKNSQYFGAGTRLSVL.

This clone was detected a few times. This chain joins TRBV6-5 and TRBJ1-2; D unclear. Looked up from germline, CDR1 is MNHEY and CDR2 is SVGAGI. CDR3 length equals 15 residues. Trimming stripped 0 bases from V and 6 bases from J, with 14 bases between. Here the CDR3 DNA reads TGTGCCAGCAGTTACTCATCCTGGATAAGCGATGGCTACACCTTC. It yields the protein CASSYSSWISDGYTF.

This sequence joins TRBV11-3 and TRBJ2-7; 7 positions agree with TRBD2. Germline V lookup: CDR1 SGHNT, CDR2 YENEEA. The trim removed 3 bases at V and 4 bases at J, leaving 6 bases unmatched. The CDR3 runs to 14 residues. CDR3 coding DNA: TGTGCCAGCAGCTTGCGGGGGACCCAATACGAGCAGTACTTC. This sequence encodes CASSLRGTQYEQYF.

This sequence joins TRBV6-5 and TRBJ2-6; D call uncertain. The CDR3 sequence is 16 residues long. Trimming left V 3 bases short and J 0 bases short, with 9 bases between. Germline loops: CDR1 MNHEY, CDR2 SVGAGI. CDR3 amino acids: CASSYLGVSGANVLTF. CDR3 DNA sequence: TGTGCCAGCAGTTATTTAGGAGTCTCTGGGGCCAACGTCCTGACTTTC.

This clone was seen only once. The genes are TRBV14 and TRBJ1-2; D remains unclear. From germline, CDR1 is SGHDN and CDR2 FVKESK. V was cut by 2 bases and J by 8 bases, with 12 bases left in between. This CDR3 region has 13 residues. The CDR3 protein is CASSQLGSGGYTF. CDR3 nucleotide sequence: TGTGCCAGCAGCCAACTGGGGTCGGGGGGCTACACCTTC.

The V gene is TRBV5-1, the J gene TRBJ1-4; 9 nucleotides agree with TRBD1. This CDR3 is built from 15 residues. CDR1 SGHRS and CDR2 YFSETQ come from the germline V gene. V shed 4 bases and J 7 bases; nucleotides not matched to a gene: 8. The CDR3, as DNA: TGCGCCAGCAGCGCATCCGGGACAGGGACTGAAAAACTGTTTTTT. It encodes CASSASGTGTEKLFF.

V gene TRBV2 combines with J gene TRBJ2-3; 9 bases align to TRBD1. Trimming took 6 bases from V and 4 from J; bases not matched to a gene: 8. This CDR3 spans 15 amino acids. Germline values: CDR1 SNHLY, CDR2 FYNNEI. CDR3 sequence: CASSPYRGRPDTQYF. The CDR3 nucleotides are TGTGCCAGCAGCCCCTACAGGGGGCGTCCAGATACGCAGTATTTT.

This clone turned up a few times. The genes are TRBV25-1 and TRBJ2-1; the match to TRBD2 covers 7 bases. J gave up 12 bases and V 4 bases, and 9 bases lay outside the gene matches. This CDR3 has 13 residues. Germline V gives CDR1 MGHDK, CDR2 SYGVNS. The CDR3 loop reads CASSVGGDGGQFF. The CDR3 DNA is TGTGCCAGCAGTGTGGGAGGGGATGGTGGGCAGTTCTTC.

The gene calls are TRBV5-6 and TRBJ2-7; no reliable D call. The CDR3 spans 13 residues. With 5 bases removed from V and 7 bases from J, the gap between germline ends came to 16 bases. Looked up from germline, CDR1 is SGHDT and CDR2 is YYEEEE. This chain's CDR3 is CASSSFIGEEQYF. The CDR3 DNA follows: TGTGCCAGCAGTTCCTTTATCGGTGAGGAGCAGTACTTC.

This rearrangement joins TRBV4-2 to TRBJ2-1; TRBD1 matches at 7 bases. V was clipped by 6 bases and J by 4 bases; unmatched bases: 9. Germline V gene sequence: CDR1 LGHNA, CDR2 YNFKEQ. CDR3 length equals 15 residues. The CDR3 protein is CASSLTGEPYNEQFF. CDR3 DNA: TGTGCCAGCAGTCTTACAGGGGAACCTTACAATGAGCAGTTCTTC.

The rearrangement joins TRBV6-4 to TRBJ2-2, with a possible D match to TRBD1 (5 bases). The CDR3 contains 15 residues. V lost 4 bases and J 6 bases, leaving 15 bases between the germline ends. From germline, CDR1 is MRHNA and CDR2 SNTAGT. DNA of the CDR3: TGTGCCAGCAGTGTATCCAGGGTCCCACCCGGGGAGCTGTTTTTT. Its translation is CASSVSRVPPGELFF.

The chain employs TRBV6-1 and TRBJ1-2, with TRBD1 matching 10 bases. Losses at the gene ends were 4 bases for V and 4 bases for J; bases not matched to a gene: 6. This CDR3 has 15 residues. Germline V gives CDR1 MNHNS, CDR2 SASEGT. CDR3 sequence reads: CASSGGTGAVYGYTF. In DNA form, the CDR3 reads TGTGCCAGCAGTGGGGGGACAGGGGCTGTCTATGGCTACACCTTC.

This chain connects TRBV7-9 to TRBJ1-4; TRBD1 agrees at 10 bases. Germline-derived CDR1 and CDR2 are SEHNR and FQNEAQ (reference sequence). Germline trimming cut 1 base from V and 8 bases from J; bases unmatched to any gene: 7. The CDR3 has 16 residues. This CDR3 reads CASSLGTGGDEEKLFF. The CDR3 bases are TGTGCCAGCAGCTTAGGGACAGGGGGTGATGAAGAAAAACTGTTTTTT.

The rearrangement joins TRBV27 to TRBJ2-1; maybe TRBD2 (6 bases). CDR3 length: 16 residues. The germline V and J ends were trimmed by 6 bases and 6 bases, with 21 bases remaining between them. Germline values: CDR1 MNHEY, CDR2 SMNVEV (reference sequence). The CDR3: CASRRTGTQEINEQFF. The CDR3 DNA reads as TGTGCCAGCAGGAGAACCGGGACTCAAGAGATCAATGAGCAGTTCTTC.

This clone turned up a few times. V is TRBV19 and J is TRBJ2-4, with 11 bases matching TRBD2. Germline V gives CDR1 LNHDA, CDR2 SQIVND (reference sequence). The trim removed 6 bases at V and 1 base at J, leaving 5 bases unmatched. The CDR3 is made up of 16 amino acids. The CDR3 region is CASRSGTSGAKNIQYF. The CDR3 DNA sequence: TGTGCCAGTAGATCCGGGACTAGCGGTGCCAAAAACATTCAGTACTTC.

This clone was counted a few times. This chain uses TRBV7-3 with TRBJ2-1; 11 bases align to TRBD2. With 1 base clipped from V and 9 bases from J, the junction kept 5 bases outside the gene matches. This CDR3 region has 15 residues. Germline assignment: CDR1 SGHTA and CDR2 FQGTGA. CDR3 protein: CASSLKLAGVGEQFF. CDR3 in DNA: TGTGCCAGCAGCTTAAAACTAGCGGGAGTGGGTGAGCAGTTCTTC.

The chain uses TRBV7-8 and TRBJ2-7; D unclear. CDR1 is SGHVS, CDR2 FQNEAQ, per germline. V was cut by 3 bases and J by 4 bases, with 22 bases left in between. The CDR3 is made up of 17 amino acids. The DNA of the CDR3 is TGTGCCAGCAGCTTTGGCCTGGCCGATCCAACACCGTACGAGCAGTACTTC. It translates to CASSFGLADPTPYEQYF.

The chain links TRBV30 to TRBJ2-1, with TRBD2 matching over 10 bases. The CDR3 runs to 15 residues. In germline, CDR1 is GTSNPN, CDR2 SVGIG (reference sequence). V shed 1 base and J 4 bases; nucleotides not matched to a gene: 4. DNA of the CDR3: TGTGCCTGGAGTGGTAGCGGGGGGATTTACAATGAGCAGTTCTTC. It codes for CAWSGSGGIYNEQFF.

V is TRBV30 and J is TRBJ2-7, with 7 bases identical to TRBD1. The germline CDR1 and CDR2 sequences are GTSNPN and SVGIG (reference sequence). This CDR3 comprises 13 residues. V shed 0 bases, J shed 6 bases, and the junction held 5 bases outside the gene matches. The CDR3 spells CAWSVGGRGEQYF. The CDR3 DNA sequence: TGTGCCTGGAGTGTAGGGGGCAGAGGCGAGCAGTACTTC.

CDR3 amino acids: CASSRTGGPAGKEQFF. The CDR3 DNA is TGTGCCAGCAGCCGGACGGGGGGGCCCGCAGGCAAGGAGCAGTTCTTC. The V gene is TRBV5-8, the J gene TRBJ2-1, with 8 bases aligning to TRBD2. The CDR3 sequence is 16 residues long. With V trimmed by 4 bases and J by 10 bases, 16 bases remained unmatched. Germline-derived CDR1 and CDR2 are SGHTS and YDEGEE.

This chain connects TRBV4-2 to TRBJ2-1, with TRBD2 identical over 10 bases. The J segment lost 10 bases and the V segment lost 1 base, leaving 7 bases of the junction unmatched. The CDR3 spans 15 residues. CDR1 LGHNA and CDR2 YNFKEQ come from the germline V gene. CDR3 nucleotides: TGTGCCAGCAGCCAAGTACCTAGCGGGAGTGGCGAGCAGTTCTTC. This codes for CASSQVPSGSGEQFF.

This chain joins TRBV6-5 and TRBJ2-2; D is possibly TRBD2 (6 bases). Germline CDR1 reads MNHEY; CDR2 reads SVGAGI. V shed 2 bases and J shed 6 bases, with 13 bases lying between them. The CDR3 contains 15 residues. Here the CDR3 reads CASSYRGAYAGELFF. The CDR3 nucleotides read TGTGCCAGCAGTTACCGCGGGGCTTATGCCGGGGAGCTGTTTTTT.

V usage is TRBV18 and J usage is TRBJ2-1; 8 bases match TRBD1. This CDR3 has 15 amino acids. The V gene end was trimmed by 3 bases and the J gene end by 13 bases; junction bases not matched to a gene: 14. Germline V gives CDR1 KGHSH, CDR2 LQKENI. The CDR3 region is CASSPGQGPDYKQFF. CDR3 in DNA: TGTGCCAGCTCACCTGGACAGGGACCCGACTATAAACAGTTCTTC. Using reference TRBV18 and TRBJ2-1 for the parts outside the CDR3, the full variable domain is NAGVMQNPRHLVRRRGQEARLRCSPMKGHSHVYWYRQLPEEGLKFMVYLQKENIIDESGMPKERFSAEFPKEGPSILRIQQVVRGDSAAYFCASSPGQGPDYKQFFGPGTRLTVL.

This chain joins TRBV2 and TRBJ1-2; D is unclear. This CDR3 region has 13 residues. Trimming left V 3 bases short and J 8 bases short, with 13 bases between. Germline values: CDR1 SNHLY, CDR2 FYNNEI. The chain's CDR3 is CASSDPGSGGYTF. The CDR3 nucleotides are TGTGCCAGCAGTGATCCCGGGAGTGGAGGCTACACCTTC.

The table lists this clone with a few counts. The chain combines TRBV6-4 with TRBJ2-1, with a tentative D call TRBD1 (5 bases). Germline V gene data show CDR1 as MRHNA and CDR2 as SNTAGT. Trimming removed 2 bases from V and 4 bases from J, with 6 bases in between. The CDR3 consists of 13 residues. CDR3 DNA sequence: TGTGCCAGCAGTGACGGGGCGTACAATGAGCAGTTCTTC. This encodes CASSDGAYNEQFF.